This T cell receptor beta chain was captured by sequencing in a study of T-cell reconstitution after alpha-beta-depleted transplantation in children (dated by TCRdb to 2015 to 2016). Regarding the complete study: Using TCR repertoire profiling, the study followed T-cell immune reconstitution in a quantitative way in children after TCRalphabeta/CD19-depleted allogeneic hematopoietic cell transplantation. Study-wide conclusions, independent of this receptor: The apparently early alphabetaT-cell count recovery about two months after transplant was reportedly dependent on only several hundred rapidly expanded clones derived from non-depleted graft cells. Over the following months the frequencies of hyperexpanded clones went down, and after one year T-cell counts and TCRbeta diversity were mostly credited to newly produced T cells. The high TCRbeta diversity at day 60 in some patients was ascribed to recipient T cells and intrathymic progenitors that had survived conditioning.

This sample's treatment or condition label indicates: allogeneic hematopoietic cell transplantation with graft depleted of TCRalphabeta T cells and CD19 B cells. The transplant recipients were children given TCRalphabeta/CD19-depleted allogeneic hematopoietic cell grafts. As for this clonotype: It lacks a known antigen. Base qualities are not recorded, but no much larger clone differs from it by a single base.

The library came from PCR. These reads were obtained on an Illumina HiSeq 2500. To normalize quantification of the TCRbeta repertoire, the TCR libraries were built with molecular barcoding that relied on unique molecular identifiers. In TCRdb, the public reads were trimmed at Q25 with fastp and aligned with MiXCR, with productive beta chains retained. Each CDR3 protein gets just one entry, which takes the most common genes and DNA from the rows behind it. The sample profile shows 300,000 to 350,000 distinct CDR3 sequences; approximately 23% of them were found once. The ten largest clones represent about 10% of the sample. The V end loses 0 bases and the J end loses 4 bases, and a stretch of 9 bases separates them. The germline V gene (reference sequence) gives CDR1 as MNHEY and CDR2 as SMNVEV. The CDR3 starts with the cysteine, ends with the phenylalanine, and has 14 residues. Only the CDR3 region is kept as DNA, spanning 42 bases read in frame from base 1.

The V and J segments used are TRBV27 and TRBJ1-2; no D gene is confidently identified. This sequence was found in a male patient younger than 18 who had a stem cell transplant for acute lymphoblastic leukemia, so the T cells may come from the graft donor. Here the sequenced sample was PBMCs, mostly from graft donor cells, taken 180 days after TCRalphabeta/CD19-depleted stem cell transplant. The DNA sequence is as follows: TGTGCCAGCAGTTTATCAGGCCTCTCCTATGGCTACACCTTC. Translated, this is CASSLSGLSYGYTF.